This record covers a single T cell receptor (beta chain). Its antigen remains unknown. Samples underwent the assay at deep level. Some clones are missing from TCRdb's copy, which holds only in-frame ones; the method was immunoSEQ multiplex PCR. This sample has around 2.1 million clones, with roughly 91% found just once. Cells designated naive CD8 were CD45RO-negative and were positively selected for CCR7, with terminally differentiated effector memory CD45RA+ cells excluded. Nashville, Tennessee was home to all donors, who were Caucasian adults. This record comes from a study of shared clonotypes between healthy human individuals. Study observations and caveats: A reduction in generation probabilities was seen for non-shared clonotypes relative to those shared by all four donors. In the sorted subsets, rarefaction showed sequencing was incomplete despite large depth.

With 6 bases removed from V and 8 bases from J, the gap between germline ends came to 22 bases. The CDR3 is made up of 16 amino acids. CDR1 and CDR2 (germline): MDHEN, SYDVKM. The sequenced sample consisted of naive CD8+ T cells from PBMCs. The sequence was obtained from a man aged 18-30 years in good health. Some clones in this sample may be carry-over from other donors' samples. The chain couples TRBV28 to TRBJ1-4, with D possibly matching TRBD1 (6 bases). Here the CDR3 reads CASSTLLGQASEKLFF. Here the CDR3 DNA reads TGTGCCAGCAGCACCCTGCTGGGACAAGCATCCGAAAAACTGTTTTTT.